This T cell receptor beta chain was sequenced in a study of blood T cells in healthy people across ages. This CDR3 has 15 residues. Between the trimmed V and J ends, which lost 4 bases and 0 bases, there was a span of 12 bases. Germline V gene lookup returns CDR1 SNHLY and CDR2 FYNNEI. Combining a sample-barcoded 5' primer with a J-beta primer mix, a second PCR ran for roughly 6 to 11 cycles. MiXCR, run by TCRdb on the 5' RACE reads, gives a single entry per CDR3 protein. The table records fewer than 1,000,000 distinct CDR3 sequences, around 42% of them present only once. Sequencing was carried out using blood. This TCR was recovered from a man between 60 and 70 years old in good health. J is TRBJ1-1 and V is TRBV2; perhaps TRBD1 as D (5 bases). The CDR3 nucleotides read TGTGCCAGCAGTGGGGGGGAGCGCCTGAACACTGAAGCTTTCTTT. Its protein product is CASSGGERLNTEAFF. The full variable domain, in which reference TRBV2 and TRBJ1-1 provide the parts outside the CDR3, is EPEVTQTPSHQVTQMGQEVILRCVPISNHLYFYWYRQILGQKVEFLVSFYNNEISEKSEIFDDQFSVERPDGSNFTLKIRSTKLEDSAMYFCASSGGERLNTEAFFGQGTRLTVV.